This T cell receptor (beta chain) was profiled in a study of blood T cell repertoires in COVID-19. Across about two dozen US areas, participants ranged in age from 18 to 89 years. Self-reported history from a screening survey and questionnaire set each donor's cohort. The CDR3 has 16 amino acids. The germline CDR1 and CDR2 sequences are MGHRA and YSYEKL. Trimming removed 1 base from V and 4 bases from J; junction bases left unmatched: 3. Libraries were prepared by immunoSEQ multiplex PCR; TCRdb keeps only in-frame clonotypes and omits some of them. This sample yields 90,000 to 120,000 clones, of which about 86% are seen a single time; 2% to 3% belongs to the top ten.

The clonotype comes from a woman aged 45-60 years who had recovered from COVID-19. The rearrangement links TRBV4-1 to TRBJ2-1; 11 bases fit TRBD2. What was sequenced was PBMCs or T cells enriched from blood (not recorded which). CDR3 DNA: TGCGCCAGCAGCCAAGCGACTAGCGGGGCATACAATGAGCAGTTCTTC. Protein sequence: CASSQATSGAYNEQFF.